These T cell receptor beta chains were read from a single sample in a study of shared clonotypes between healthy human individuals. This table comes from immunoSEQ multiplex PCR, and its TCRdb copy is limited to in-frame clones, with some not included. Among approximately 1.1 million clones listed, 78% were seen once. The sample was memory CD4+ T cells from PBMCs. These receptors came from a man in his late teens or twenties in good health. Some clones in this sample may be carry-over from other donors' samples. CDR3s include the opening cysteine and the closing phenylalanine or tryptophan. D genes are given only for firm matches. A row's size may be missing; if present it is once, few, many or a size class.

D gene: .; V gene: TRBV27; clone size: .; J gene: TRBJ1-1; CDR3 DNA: TGTGCCAGCAGTTTACGGGTTGACACTGAAGCTTTCTTT; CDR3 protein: CASSLRVDTEAFF
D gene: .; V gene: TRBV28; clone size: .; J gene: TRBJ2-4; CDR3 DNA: TGTGCCAGTCTGGGGGCTCGAGGCTTAGCCAAAAACATTCAGTACTTC; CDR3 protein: CASLGARGLAKNIQYF
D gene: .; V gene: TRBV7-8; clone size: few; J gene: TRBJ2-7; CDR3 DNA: TGTGCCAGCAGCTTAGGTCAGGGTACCTACGAGCAGTACTTC; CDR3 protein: CASSLGQGTYEQYF
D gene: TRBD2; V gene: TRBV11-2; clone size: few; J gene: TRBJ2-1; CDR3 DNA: TGTGCCAGCAGCCGGGGTGGGACTACCGTAAACAATGAGCAGTTCTTC; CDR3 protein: CASSRGGTTVNNEQFF
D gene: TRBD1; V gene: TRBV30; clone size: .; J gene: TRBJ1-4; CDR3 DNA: TGTGCCTGCTCCGGGACAGGGTCCGGAAAACTGTTTTTT; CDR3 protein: CACSGTGSGKLFF
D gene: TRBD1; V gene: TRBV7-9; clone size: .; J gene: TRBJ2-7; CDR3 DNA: TGTGCCAGCAGCTTAGGGGGGCCGTGGGGACAGACCTACGAGCAGTACTTC; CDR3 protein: CASSLGGPWGQTYEQYF
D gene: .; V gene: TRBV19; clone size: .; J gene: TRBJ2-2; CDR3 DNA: TGTGCCAGTAGTATATGGAGCACGAACACCGGGGAGCTGTTTTTT; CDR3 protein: CASSIWSTNTGELFF
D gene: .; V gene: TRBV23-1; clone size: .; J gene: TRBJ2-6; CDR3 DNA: TGCGCCAGCAGCCCCAGTGGGGGAGGACAACGACTGACTTTC; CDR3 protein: CASSPSGGGQRLTF
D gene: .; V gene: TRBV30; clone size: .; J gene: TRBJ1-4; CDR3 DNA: TGTGCCGTCGACAGAAGTGGTGGTGAAAAACTGTTTTTT; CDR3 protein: CAVDRSGGEKLFF
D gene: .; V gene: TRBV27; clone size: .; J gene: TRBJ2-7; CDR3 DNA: TGTGCCAGCAGGAACCGATACGAGCAGTACTTC; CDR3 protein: CASRNRYEQYF
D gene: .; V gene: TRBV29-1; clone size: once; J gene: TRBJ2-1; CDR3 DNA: TGCAGCGGGGACGGAGCCGGAAAAGGAGATGAGCAGTTCTTC; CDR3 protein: CSGDGAGKGDEQFF
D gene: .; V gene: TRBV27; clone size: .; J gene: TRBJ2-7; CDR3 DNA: TGTGCCAGCAGTTCCCATCCCGGCGGACCTGCGACCGAGCAGTACTTC; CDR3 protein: CASSSHPGGPATEQYF
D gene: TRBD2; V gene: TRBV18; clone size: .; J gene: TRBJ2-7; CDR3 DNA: TGTGCCAGCTCACCCCCCGGGACTAGCGTTCCCTACGAGCAGTACTTC; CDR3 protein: CASSPPGTSVPYEQYF
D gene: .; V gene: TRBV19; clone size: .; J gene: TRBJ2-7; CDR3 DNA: TGTGCCAGTAGTCGCCACAGAGAAGTCTCCTACGAGCAGTACTTC; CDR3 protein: CASSRHREVSYEQYF
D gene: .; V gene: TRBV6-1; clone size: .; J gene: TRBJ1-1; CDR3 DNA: TGTGCCAGCAGTGAGGGCCTAGGAGCTTTCTTT; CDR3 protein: CASSEGLGAFF
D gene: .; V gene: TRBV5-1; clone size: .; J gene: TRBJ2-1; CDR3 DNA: TGCGCCAGCAGCTATGAACCCCGGAGCGCATACAATGAGCAGTTCTTC; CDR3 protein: CASSYEPRSAYNEQFF
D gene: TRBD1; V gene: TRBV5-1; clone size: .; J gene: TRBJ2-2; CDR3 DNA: TGCGCCAGCAGCTCCCCCGGGACAGCTACCGGGGAGCTGTTTTTT; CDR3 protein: CASSSPGTATGELFF
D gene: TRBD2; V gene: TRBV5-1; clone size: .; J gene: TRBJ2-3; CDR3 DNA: TGCGCCAGCAGCTTGTTGGGAGCGGGAAACACAGATACGCAGTATTTT; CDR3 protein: CASSLLGAGNTDTQYF
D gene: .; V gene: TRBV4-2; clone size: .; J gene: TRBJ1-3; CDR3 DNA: TGTGCCAGCAGCCAAGTGCGCCAGCTCTCTGGAAACACCATATATTTT; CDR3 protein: CASSQVRQLSGNTIYF
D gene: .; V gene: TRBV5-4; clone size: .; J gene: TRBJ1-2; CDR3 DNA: TGTGCCAGCAGCTGGGGACCCGGGGCGGAGACAAACTATGGCTACACCTTC; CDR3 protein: CASSWGPGAETNYGYTF
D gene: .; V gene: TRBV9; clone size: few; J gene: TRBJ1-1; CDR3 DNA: TGTGCCAGCAGCCCCACCCCCACAGGGCCTTTAGGCACTGAAGCTTTCTTT; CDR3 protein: CASSPTPTGPLGTEAFF
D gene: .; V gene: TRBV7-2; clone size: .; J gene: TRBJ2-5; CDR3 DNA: TGTGCCAGCAGCAAAGACTATAAGGAGACCCAGTACTTC; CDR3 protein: CASSKDYKETQYF
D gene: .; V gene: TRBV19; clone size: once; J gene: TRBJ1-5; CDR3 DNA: TGTGCCAGTAGTATATCTGGCTTCCCGGGCCAGCCCCAGCATTTT; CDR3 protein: CASSISGFPGQPQHF
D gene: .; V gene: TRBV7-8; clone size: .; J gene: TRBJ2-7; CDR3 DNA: TGTGCCAGCAGCCCCGTTACCGGGATCTACGAGCAGTACTTC; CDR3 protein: CASSPVTGIYEQYF
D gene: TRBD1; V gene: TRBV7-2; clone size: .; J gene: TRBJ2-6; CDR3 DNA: TGTGCCAGCAGCCCTAGGACAGGGTCCTCTGGGGCCAACGTCCTGACTTTC; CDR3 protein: CASSPRTGSSGANVLTF
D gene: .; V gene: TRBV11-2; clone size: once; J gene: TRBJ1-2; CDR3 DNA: TGTGCCAGCAGCGTCAATTGGCCCTATGGCTACACCTTC; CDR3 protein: CASSVNWPYGYTF
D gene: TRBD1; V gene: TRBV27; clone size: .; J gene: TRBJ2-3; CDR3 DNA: TGTGCCAGCAGTTCCCGGACAGGGCTCACAGATACGCAGTATTTT; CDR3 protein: CASSSRTGLTDTQYF
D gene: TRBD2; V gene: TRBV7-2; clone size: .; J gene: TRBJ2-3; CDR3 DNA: TGTGCCAGCAGTTTTAATAGCGGGGTCCTTGATACGCAGTATTTT; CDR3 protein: CASSFNSGVLDTQYF
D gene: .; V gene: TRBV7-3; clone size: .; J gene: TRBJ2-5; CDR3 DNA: TGTGCCAGCAGCCCGGCCGCTGACGCACAAGAGACCCAGTACTTC; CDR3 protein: CASSPAADAQETQYF
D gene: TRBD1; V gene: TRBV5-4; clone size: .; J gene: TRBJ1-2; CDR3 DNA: TGTGCCAGCAGCCTACGACAACAGGGGGGTGGCTACACCTTC; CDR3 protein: CASSLRQQGGGYTF
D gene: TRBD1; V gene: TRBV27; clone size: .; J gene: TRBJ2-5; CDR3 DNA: TGTGCCAGCAGGCCGACAGGGCTGGAGACCCAGTACTTC; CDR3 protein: CASRPTGLETQYF
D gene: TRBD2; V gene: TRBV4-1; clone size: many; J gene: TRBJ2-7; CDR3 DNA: TGCGCCAGCAGCCAACCTAGCGGGGCCCTCTCCTACGAGCAGTACTTC; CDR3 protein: CASSQPSGALSYEQYF
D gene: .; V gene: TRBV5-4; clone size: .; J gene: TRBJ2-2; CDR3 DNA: TGTGCCAGCAGCTCCCTGGGGCAGGGGTTCACCGGGGAGCTGTTTTTT; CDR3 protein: CASSSLGQGFTGELFF
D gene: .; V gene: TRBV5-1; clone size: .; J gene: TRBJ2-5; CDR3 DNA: TGCGCCAGCAGCTTGTACAACCAAGAGACCCAGTACTTC; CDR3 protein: CASSLYNQETQYF
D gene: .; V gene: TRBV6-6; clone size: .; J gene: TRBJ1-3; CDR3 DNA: TGTGCCAGCAGTTACCCGGGCTCTGGAAACACCATATATTTT; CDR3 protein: CASSYPGSGNTIYF
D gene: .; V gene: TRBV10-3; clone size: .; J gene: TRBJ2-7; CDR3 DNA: TGTGCCATCAGTGAGTCGATCCCGGGGGAGCAGTACTTC; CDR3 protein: CAISESIPGEQYF
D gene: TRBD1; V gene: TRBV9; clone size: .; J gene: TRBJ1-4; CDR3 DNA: TGTGCCAGCAGCGTGGGCATTTTGGACAGGGAGGACGAAAAACTGTTTTTT; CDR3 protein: CASSVGILDREDEKLFF
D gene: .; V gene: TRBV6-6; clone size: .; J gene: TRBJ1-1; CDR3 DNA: TGTGCCAGCAGTTACACCAGGGGCATCGTCCCTGAAGCTTTCTTT; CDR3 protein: CASSYTRGIVPEAFF
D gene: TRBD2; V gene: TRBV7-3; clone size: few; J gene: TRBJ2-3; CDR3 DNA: TGTGCCAGCAGCACCGGACTAGCGGGGAGCACAGATACGCAGTATTTT; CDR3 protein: CASSTGLAGSTDTQYF
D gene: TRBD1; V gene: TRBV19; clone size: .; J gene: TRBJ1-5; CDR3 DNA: TGTGCCAGTGAAAAAGGACAGGGGAATCAGCCCCAGCATTTT; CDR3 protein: CASEKGQGNQPQHF
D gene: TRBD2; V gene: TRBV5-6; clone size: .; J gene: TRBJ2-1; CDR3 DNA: TGTGCCAGCAGCAAGAGCGGGAGGCCCTACAATGAGCAGTTCTTC; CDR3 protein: CASSKSGRPYNEQFF
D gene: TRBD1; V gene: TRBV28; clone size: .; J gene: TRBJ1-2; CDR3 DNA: TGTGCCAGCAGTCAATTGGATGGACAGGTGTTTTCCTATGGCTACACCTTC; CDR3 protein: CASSQLDGQVFSYGYTF
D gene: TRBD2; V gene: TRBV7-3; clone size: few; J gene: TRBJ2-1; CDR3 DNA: TGTGCCAGCAGCACTGGACTAGCCAGTGAGCAGTTCTTC; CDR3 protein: CASSTGLASEQFF
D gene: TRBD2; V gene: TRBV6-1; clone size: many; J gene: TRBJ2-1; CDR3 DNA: TGTGCCAGCAGTTTTAGCGGGAGGGTTGGCAATGAGCAGTTCTTC; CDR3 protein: CASSFSGRVGNEQFF
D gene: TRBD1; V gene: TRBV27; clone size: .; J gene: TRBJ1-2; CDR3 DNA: TGTGCCAGCAGTTTATTGGGGGACAGGGGAGGCTACACCTTC; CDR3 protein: CASSLLGDRGGYTF
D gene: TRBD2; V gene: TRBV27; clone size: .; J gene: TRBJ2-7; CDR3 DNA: TGTGCCAGCGGACTTACCTCAGCGGGAGCCTACGAGCAGTACTTC; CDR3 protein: CASGLTSAGAYEQYF
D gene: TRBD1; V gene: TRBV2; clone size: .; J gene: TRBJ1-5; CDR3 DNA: TGTGCCAGCAGTGTCCCCGGGACAGCCATTAGCAATCAGCCCCAGCATTTT; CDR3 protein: CASSVPGTAISNQPQHF
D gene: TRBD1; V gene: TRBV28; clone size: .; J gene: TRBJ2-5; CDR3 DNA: TGTGCCAGCAGTGCGCCGGGACAGGGAGAGACCCAGTACTTC; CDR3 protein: CASSAPGQGETQYF
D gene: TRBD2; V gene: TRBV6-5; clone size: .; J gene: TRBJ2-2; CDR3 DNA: TGTGCCAGCAGGGAACTAGCGGTCACCGGGGAGCTGTTTTTT; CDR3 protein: CASRELAVTGELFF
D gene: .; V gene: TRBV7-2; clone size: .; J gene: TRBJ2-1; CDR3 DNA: TGTGCCAGCAGTATACAGGGATACAATGAGCAGTTCTTC; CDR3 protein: CASSIQGYNEQFF
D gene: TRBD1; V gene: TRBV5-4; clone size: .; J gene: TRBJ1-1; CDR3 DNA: TGTGCCAGCACGGGTTATTGGCAGGGGGCCACTGAAGCTTTCTTT; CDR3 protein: CASTGYWQGATEAFF